This T cell receptor (beta chain) stems from a study of regulatory T cells in long-lasting Graves disease (dated by TCRdb to 2020 to 2023). Concerning the study at large: Persistent Graves' disease was defined as antithyroid drug treatment for over 5 years with persistently positive TSH receptor autoantibodies. Peripheral blood TCR sequencing and RNA sequencing compared persistent Graves' disease patients with newly diagnosed Graves' disease patients. The study was conducted in China and was registered as a clinical trial. A total of about 35 samples underwent TCR sequencing, from roughly 13 patients with persistent Graves' disease and 20 or so patients with newly diagnosed Graves' disease. In the clinical cohort, patients with persistent Graves' disease had used antithyroid drugs for an average of around 10 years. Broader findings and caveats from the paper: Peripheral blood alone was examined, since thyroid tissue, which constituted the primary lesion, could not be accessed. Persistent Graves' disease patients showed lower TCR Shannon entropy and fewer highly expanded clones than newly diagnosed patients, suggesting clonal expansion. The authors noted that the small sample size was a limitation that may lower accuracy. Persistent patients shared more public clonotypes among themselves (around 3,000) than newly diagnosed patients did (approximately 970). Persistent disease showed preferential use of TRBV28, TRBJ1-2 and TRBJ2-5, whereas newly diagnosed disease favored TRBV20-1 and TRBJ2-1. Sequencing and analysis were restricted to the TCR beta chain.

Libraries were constructed by multiplex PCR. Sequencing was carried out with an Illumina HiSeq 4000. To build TCR beta libraries, CDR3 regions were amplified by Arm-PCR using iRepertoire HTBI primers. PCR products were gel purified before sequencing. The study's processing was this. A total of 60 to 80 TRBV and some 15 TRBJ segments were identified across samples and were used for gene usage analysis of CDR3 amino acid clonotypes. COPE and FqMerger were used to merge filtered high-quality paired reads into contigs. BLAST was used to align contigs to the IMGT TRBV, TRBD and TRBJ reference genes, and CDR3 was defined following IMGT. Any clonotype with a frequency above 0.1% was counted as a highly expanded clone. Shannon entropy was used to measure repertoire diversity, and the Gini coefficient was used to measure V-J evenness. A clonotype was considered public if more than one individual shared it. TCRdb took the public reads, trimmed them with fastp at Q25, ran MiXCR for clone calling and kept in-frame beta chains. Every distinct CDR3 protein forms one entry, paired with its most common genes and DNA. These V and J calls derive from TCRdb rather than the authors' analysis. The sample contains hundreds of thousands of distinct CDR3 sequences, approximately 29% of them found a single time. The leading ten clones occupy 42% of the sample.

The germline V gene encodes CDR1 SGHTA and CDR2 FQGTGA. Taken from cysteine to phenylalanine, the CDR3 has 13 residues. The entry retains the CDR3 DNA only, 39 bases that are in frame from base 1. V is reduced by 6 bases and J by 6 bases, leaving a spacing of 14 bases between them. Sample time point, as interpreted from the label and publication: persistent/refractory GD, antithyroid drugs over 5 years with positive TRAb. For both TCR sequencing and RNA sequencing, RNA was extracted from PBMCs in TRIzol. Graves' disease was diagnosed according to American Thyroid Association guidelines. Patients were recruited from an endocrinology department in Xi'an, China. Each patient gave approximately 9 milliliters of peripheral blood, collected in an EDTA anticoagulant tube. PBMCs were isolated by Ficoll Paque Plus density gradient separation without further T cell sorting. An Agilent 2100 Bioanalyzer and agarose gel were used to assess RNA quality, and a NanoDrop 2000 was used to measure RNA concentration.

This clonotype has just a few counts. Its antigen is not yet known. Base qualities are not at hand, and no much larger clone is one base apart. Here the sequenced sample was peripheral blood mononuclear cells (PBMCs), taken when the disease was refractory, from a patient treated with antithyroid drugs. In this chain, TRBV7-3 is recombined with TRBJ2-5, with TRBD2 tentatively as D gene (5 bases match). This TCR came from a female donor with Graves disease. For the CDR3, the sequence is CASSPSPGKTQYF. The bases read TGTGCCAGCAGTCCTAGTCCCGGGAAGACCCAGTACTTC.